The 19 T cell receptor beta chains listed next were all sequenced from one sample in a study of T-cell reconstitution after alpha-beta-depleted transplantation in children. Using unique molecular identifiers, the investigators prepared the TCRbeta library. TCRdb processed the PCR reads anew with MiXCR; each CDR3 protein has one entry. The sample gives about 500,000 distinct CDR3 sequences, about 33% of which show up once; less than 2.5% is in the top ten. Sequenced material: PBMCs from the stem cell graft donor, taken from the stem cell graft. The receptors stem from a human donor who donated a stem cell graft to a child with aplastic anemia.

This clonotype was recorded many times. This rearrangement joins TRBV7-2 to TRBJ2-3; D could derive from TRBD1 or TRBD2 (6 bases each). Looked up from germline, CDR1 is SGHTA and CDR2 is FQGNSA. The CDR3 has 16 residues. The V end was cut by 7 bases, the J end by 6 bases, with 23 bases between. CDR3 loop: CASTPKGEELSDTQYF. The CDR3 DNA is TGTGCCAGCACCCCTAAGGGGGAGGAGTTGTCCGATACGCAGTATTTT.

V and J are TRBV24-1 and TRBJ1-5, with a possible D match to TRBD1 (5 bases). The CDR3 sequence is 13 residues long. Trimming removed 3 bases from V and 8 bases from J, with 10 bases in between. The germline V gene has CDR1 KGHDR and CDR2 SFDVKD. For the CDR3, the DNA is TGTGCCACCAGTGATCCGCCCAGGGAGCCCCAGCATTTT. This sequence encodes CATSDPPREPQHF.

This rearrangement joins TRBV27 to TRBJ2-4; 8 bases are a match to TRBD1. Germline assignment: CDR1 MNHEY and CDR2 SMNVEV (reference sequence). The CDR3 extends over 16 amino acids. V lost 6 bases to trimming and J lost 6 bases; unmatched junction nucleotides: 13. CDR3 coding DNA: TGTGCCAGCAGAAGCCATGCGACAGGGGAAGGAAACATTCAGTACTTC. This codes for CASRSHATGEGNIQYF.

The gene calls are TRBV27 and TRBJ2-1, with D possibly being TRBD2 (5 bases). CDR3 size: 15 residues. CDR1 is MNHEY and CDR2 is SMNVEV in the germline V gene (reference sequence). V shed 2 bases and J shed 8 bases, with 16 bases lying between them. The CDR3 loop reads CASSLPGVVVDEQFF. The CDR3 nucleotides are TGTGCCAGCAGTTTACCCGGGGTCGTTGTCGATGAGCAGTTCTTC.

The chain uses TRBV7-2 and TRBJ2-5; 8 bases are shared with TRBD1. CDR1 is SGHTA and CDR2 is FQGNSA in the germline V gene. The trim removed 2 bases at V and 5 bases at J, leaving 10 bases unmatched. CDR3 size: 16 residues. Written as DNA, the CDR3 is TGTGCCAGCAGCTTATACGGCAGGGGGCTCGGCGAGACCCAGTACTTC. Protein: CASSLYGRGLGETQYF.

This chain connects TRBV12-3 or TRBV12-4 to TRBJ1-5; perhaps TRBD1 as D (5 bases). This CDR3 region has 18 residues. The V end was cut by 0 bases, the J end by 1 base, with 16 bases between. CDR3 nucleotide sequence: TGTGCCAGCAGTTTAGCTTCGCTGACAGTTAACAGCAATCAGCCCCAGCATTTT. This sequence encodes CASSLASLTVNSNQPQHF.

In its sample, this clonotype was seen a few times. For the CDR3, the DNA is TGCAGTGCTGGAGCAGCGGGCGCCGGTACGGAGCAGTTCTTC. Amino acid sequence: CSAGAAGAGTEQFF. V and J are TRBV20-1 and TRBJ2-1; maybe TRBD2 (6 bases). This CDR3 has 14 residues. Germline-derived CDR1 and CDR2 are DFQATT and SNEGSKA (reference sequence). With 5 bases removed from V and 10 bases from J, the gap between germline ends came to 21 bases.

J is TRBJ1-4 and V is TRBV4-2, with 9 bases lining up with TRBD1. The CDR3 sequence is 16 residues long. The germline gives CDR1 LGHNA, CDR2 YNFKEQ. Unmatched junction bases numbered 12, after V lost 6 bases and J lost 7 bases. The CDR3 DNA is TGTGCCAGCAGGCCAAGGGGGGGGACAGGGTCTGAAAAACTGTTTTTT. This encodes CASRPRGGTGSEKLFF.

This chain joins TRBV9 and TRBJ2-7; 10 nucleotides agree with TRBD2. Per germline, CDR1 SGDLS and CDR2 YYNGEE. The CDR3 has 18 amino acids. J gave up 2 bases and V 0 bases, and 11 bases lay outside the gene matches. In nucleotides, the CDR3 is TGTGCCAGCAGCGTAGAACTAGCGGGAATTGACGGGACCTACGAGCAGTACGTC. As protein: CASSVELAGIDGTYEQYV.

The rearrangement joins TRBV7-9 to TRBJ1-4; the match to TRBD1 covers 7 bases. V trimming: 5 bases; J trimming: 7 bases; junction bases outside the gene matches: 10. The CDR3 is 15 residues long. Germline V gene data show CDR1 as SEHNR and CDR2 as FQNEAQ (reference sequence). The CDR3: CASSEGAGGSEKLFF. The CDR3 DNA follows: TGTGCCAGCAGCGAAGGAGCAGGGGGGAGTGAAAAACTGTTTTTT.

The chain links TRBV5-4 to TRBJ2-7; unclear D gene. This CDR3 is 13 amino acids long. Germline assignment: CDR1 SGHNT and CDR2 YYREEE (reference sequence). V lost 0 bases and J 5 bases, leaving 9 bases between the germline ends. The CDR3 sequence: CASSLGWSDEQYF. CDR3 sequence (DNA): TGTGCCAGCAGCTTGGGTTGGTCCGACGAGCAGTACTTC.

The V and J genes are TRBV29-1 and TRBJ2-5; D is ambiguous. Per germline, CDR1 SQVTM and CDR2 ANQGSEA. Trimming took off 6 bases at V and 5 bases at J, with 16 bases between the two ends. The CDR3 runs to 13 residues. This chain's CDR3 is CSVRKGVGETQYF. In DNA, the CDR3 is TGCAGCGTACGAAAAGGTGTAGGGGAGACCCAGTACTTC.

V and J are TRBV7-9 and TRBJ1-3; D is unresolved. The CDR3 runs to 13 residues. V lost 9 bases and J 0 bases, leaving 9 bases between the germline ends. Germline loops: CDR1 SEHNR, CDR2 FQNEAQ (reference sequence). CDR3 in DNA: TGTGCCAGGGAGAGTACCTCTGGAAACACCATATATTTT. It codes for CARESTSGNTIYF.

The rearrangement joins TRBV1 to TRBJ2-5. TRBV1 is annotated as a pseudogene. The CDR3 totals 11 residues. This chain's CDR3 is CTSSHRETQYF. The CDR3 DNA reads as TGCACCAGCAGCCACAGGGAGACCCAGTACTTC.

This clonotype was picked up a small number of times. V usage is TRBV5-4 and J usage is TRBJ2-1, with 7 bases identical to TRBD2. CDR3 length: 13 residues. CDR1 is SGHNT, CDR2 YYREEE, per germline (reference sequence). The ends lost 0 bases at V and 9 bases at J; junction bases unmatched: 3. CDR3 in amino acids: CASSLAKRGEQFF. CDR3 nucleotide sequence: TGTGCCAGCAGCTTGGCCAAGCGGGGTGAGCAGTTCTTC.

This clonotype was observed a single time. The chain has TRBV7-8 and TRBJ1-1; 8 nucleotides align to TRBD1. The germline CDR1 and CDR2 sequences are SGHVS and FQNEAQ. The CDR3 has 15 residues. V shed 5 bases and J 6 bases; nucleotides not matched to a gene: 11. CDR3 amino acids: CASSTSDRVHPEAFF. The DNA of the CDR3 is TGTGCCAGCAGCACCTCGGACAGGGTTCACCCTGAAGCTTTCTTT.

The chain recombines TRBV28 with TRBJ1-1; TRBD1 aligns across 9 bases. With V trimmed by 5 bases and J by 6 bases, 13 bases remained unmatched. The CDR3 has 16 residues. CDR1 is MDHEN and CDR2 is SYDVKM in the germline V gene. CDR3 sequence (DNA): TGTGCCAGCAGTGTAACCCCTGGGACAGGGTCCGCTGAAGCTTTCTTT. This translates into CASSVTPGTGSAEAFF.

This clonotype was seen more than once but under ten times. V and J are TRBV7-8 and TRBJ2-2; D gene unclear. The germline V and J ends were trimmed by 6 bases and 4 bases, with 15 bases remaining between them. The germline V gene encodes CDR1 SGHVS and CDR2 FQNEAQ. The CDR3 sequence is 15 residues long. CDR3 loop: CASRLPKLSTGELFF. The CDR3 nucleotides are TGTGCCAGCAGGCTCCCGAAGTTAAGCACCGGGGAGCTGTTTTTT.

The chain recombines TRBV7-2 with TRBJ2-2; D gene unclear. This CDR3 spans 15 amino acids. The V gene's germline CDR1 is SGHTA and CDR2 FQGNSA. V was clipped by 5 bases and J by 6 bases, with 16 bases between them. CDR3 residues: CASSQKKNRAGELFF. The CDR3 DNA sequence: TGTGCCAGCAGCCAGAAAAAAAATCGCGCCGGGGAGCTGTTTTTT.